This TCR beta chain stems from a study of response to subunit inactivated influenza vaccine. Study observations and caveats: New T cells are recruited in small numbers by each seasonal influenza vaccination, according to the authors' suggestion.

The table lists this clonotype with many counts. Antigen unknown. One entry per CDR3 protein results from TCRdb running MiXCR on the RT-PCR reads. This sample yields 750,000 to 850,000 distinct CDR3 sequences, of which around a sixth are seen a single time; 9.5% to 13% belongs to the top ten. The J segment lost 3 bases and the V segment lost 4 bases, leaving 0 bases of the junction unmatched. The CDR3 runs to 14 residues. Germline CDR1 and CDR2: ENHRY and SYGVKD. This sequence originates from a man over 45 who received an inactivated influenza vaccine. The gene calls are TRBV10-3 and TRBJ2-7; 13 bases align to TRBD2. The specimen was PBMCs from blood, collected about 5 days after vaccination. CDR3 DNA: TGTGCCATCAGTGGACTAGCGGGGGGCTACGAGCAGTACTTC. As protein: CAISGLAGGYEQYF.